This T cell receptor (beta chain) was documented in a study of blood T cell repertoires in COVID-19. TCRdb keeps only in-frame clones here, not all; method: immunoSEQ multiplex PCR. The profile shows around 77,000 clones, under 95% of them singletons. This CDR3 comprises 14 residues. Between the trimmed V and J ends, which lost 4 bases and 2 bases, there was a span of 12 bases. The germline V gene encodes CDR1 MNHNY and CDR2 SVGAGI (reference sequence). The source of this sequence is a woman of 80 years or more with active or convalescent COVID-19. The genes are TRBV6-6 and TRBJ2-7, with TRBD1 as a possible D gene (5 bases). Sequencing was done on a sample of peripheral blood. The CDR3 loop is CASSLTAPTYEQYF. CDR3 DNA: TGTGCCAGCAGTTTGACAGCTCCTACCTACGAGCAGTACTTC.